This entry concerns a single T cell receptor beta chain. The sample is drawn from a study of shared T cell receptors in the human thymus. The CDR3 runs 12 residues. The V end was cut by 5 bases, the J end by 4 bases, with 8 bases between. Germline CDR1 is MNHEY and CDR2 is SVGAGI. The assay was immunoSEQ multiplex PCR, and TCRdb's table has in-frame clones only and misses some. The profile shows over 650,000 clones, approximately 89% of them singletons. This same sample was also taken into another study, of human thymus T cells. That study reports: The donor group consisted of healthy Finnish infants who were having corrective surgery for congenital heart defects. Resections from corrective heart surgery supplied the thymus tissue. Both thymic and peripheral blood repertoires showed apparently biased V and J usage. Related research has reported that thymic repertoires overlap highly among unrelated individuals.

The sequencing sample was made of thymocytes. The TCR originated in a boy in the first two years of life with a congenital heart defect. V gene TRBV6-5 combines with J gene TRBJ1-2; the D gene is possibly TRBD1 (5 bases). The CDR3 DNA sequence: TGTGCCAGCAGTAATGACAGCTATGGCTACACCTTC. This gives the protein CASSNDSYGYTF.